One and the same sample provided the 27 T cell receptor beta chains below, sequenced in a study of shared clonotypes between healthy human individuals. Repertoires were generated with immunoSEQ multiplex PCR, while TCRdb's copy carries only in-frame clones and drops some. The data contain approximately 2.5 million clones, 90% to 95% of them singletons. Specimen: naive CD4+ T cells from PBMCs. Regarding subset: CD45RA+ positively selected. These TCRs come from a man aged 18 to 29 in good health. Some clones in this sample may be carry-over from other donors' samples.

The chain carries TRBV5-8 and TRBJ1-1, with 10 nucleotides matching TRBD1. The CDR3 is made up of 16 amino acids. With 0 bases clipped from V and 1 base from J, the junction kept 3 bases outside the gene matches. The germline CDR1 and CDR2 sequences are SGHTS and YDEGEE. CDR3 loop: CASSLGDRGPNTEAFF. The CDR3 region has the DNA TGTGCCAGCAGCTTGGGGGACAGGGGCCCGAACACTGAAGCTTTCTTT.

This chain connects TRBV18 to TRBJ1-2, with D possibly TRBD1 on 5 matching bases. The CDR3 is made up of 14 amino acids. V was cut by 3 bases and J by 6 bases, with 14 bases left in between. CDR1 and CDR2 from the germline V gene are KGHSH and LQKENI. CDR3 sequence reads: CASSPAGASNGYTF. The CDR3 region has the DNA TGTGCCAGCTCACCTGCCGGGGCCTCTAATGGCTACACCTTC.

The chain carries TRBV5-6 and TRBJ1-1; 8 bases match TRBD1. CDR1 SGHDT and CDR2 YYEEEE come from the germline V gene. V shed 2 bases and J 0 bases; nucleotides not matched to a gene: 6. The CDR3 spans 16 residues. CDR3 loop: CASSFDRGRMNTEAFF. The CDR3 DNA sequence: TGTGCCAGCAGCTTCGACAGGGGAAGAATGAACACTGAAGCTTTCTTT.

This clone was seen only a few times. Other DNA sequences within the sample encode an identical CDR3. The chain couples TRBV7-2 to TRBJ1-3, with unresolved D. The V gene lost 1 base and the J gene lost 0 bases, with 4 bases spanning the gap. Germline V CDR1 and CDR2: SGHTA, FQGNSA. The CDR3 covers 14 residues. This CDR3 is CASSLDYSGNTIYF. The CDR3 bases are TGTGCCAGCAGCTTAGATTACTCTGGAAACACCATATATTTT.

V gene TRBV28 combines with J gene TRBJ1-2; unclear D gene. Germline V gives CDR1 MDHEN, CDR2 SYDVKM. Trimming pared 8 bases from V and 2 bases from J, leaving 15 bases between. This CDR3 comprises 14 residues. The CDR3 DNA reads TGTGCCAGCCGAGGGAGTCCGCCCAACTATGGCTACACCTTC. Translation gives CASRGSPPNYGYTF.

The chain joins TRBV5-1 to TRBJ1-2; the D gene is possibly TRBD1 (6 bases). V lost 4 bases and J 8 bases, leaving 24 bases between the germline ends. The CDR3 is 16 residues long. Germline V gene sequence: CDR1 SGHRS, CDR2 YFSETQ. For the CDR3, the DNA is TGCGCCAGCAGCCGCAGACCCAGGGGCCCCCATGAAGGCTACACCTTC. Translated: CASSRRPRGPHEGYTF.

The rearrangement joins TRBV5-6 to TRBJ2-3; 8 bases map to TRBD1. The CDR3 contains 15 residues. Germline CDR1 SGHDT, CDR2 YYEEEE. J was trimmed by 4 bases and V by 3 bases; bases with no gene match: 7. CDR3 sequence: CASSSGQGISDTQYF. In DNA form, the CDR3 reads TGTGCCAGCAGCTCAGGACAGGGTATCTCAGATACGCAGTATTTT.

V and J are TRBV7-3 and TRBJ2-5; D is unresolved. V lost 8 bases and J 5 bases, leaving 9 bases between the germline ends. CDR1 SGHTA and CDR2 FQGTGA come from the germline V gene. CDR3 length: 11 amino acids. CDR3 protein: CASLVQETQYF. DNA of the CDR3: TGTGCCAGCCTCGTGCAGGAGACCCAGTACTTC. The whole variable domain, filled in from reference TRBV7-3 and TRBJ2-5, reads GAGVSQTPSNKVTEKGKYVELRCDPISGHTALYWYRQSLGQGPEFLIYFQGTGAADDSGLPNDRFFAVRPEGSVSTLKIQRTERGDSAVYLCASLVQETQYFGPGTRLLVL.

The rearrangement joins TRBV2 to TRBJ1-2, with 7 bases that match TRBD1. Germline CDR1 SNHLY, CDR2 FYNNEI. The junction had 2 bases not matched to a gene; V was cut back by 5 bases and J by 2 bases. This CDR3 spans 13 amino acids. CDR3 coding DNA: TGTGCCAGCAGTACAGGGGAAAACTATGGCTACACCTTC. Encoded protein: CASSTGENYGYTF.

V gene TRBV6-5 combines with J gene TRBJ2-3; no definite D call. The CDR3 contains 13 residues. Germline lookup yields CDR1 MNHEY and CDR2 SVGAGI. V lost 2 bases and J lost 4, with 7 bases in between. The CDR3 here is CASSYDSADTQYF. The CDR3 nucleotides are TGTGCCAGCAGTTACGACTCCGCAGATACGCAGTATTTT.

Of note for this clone: The sample contains more than one DNA sequence encoding this CDR3. V gene TRBV27 combines with J gene TRBJ1-2, with a tentative D call TRBD1 (5 bases). Per germline, CDR1 MNHEY and CDR2 SMNVEV (reference sequence). V lost 2 bases to trimming and J lost 7 bases, with 8 bases between them. The CDR3 is 12 residues long. CDR3 sequence (DNA): TGTGCCAGCAGTTTAAAGGGGCTTGGCTACACCTTC. Protein product: CASSLKGLGYTF.

The chain couples TRBV5-4 to TRBJ2-1; either TRBD1 or TRBD2 may supply D (5 bases each). The CDR3 contains 14 residues. Trimming stripped 3 bases from V and 3 bases from J, with 10 bases between. The germline gives CDR1 SGHNT, CDR2 YYREEE (reference sequence). The CDR3 nucleotides read TGTGCCAGCAGCTACCGGGACGGCTACAATGAGCAGTTCTTC. Translation: CASSYRDGYNEQFF.

This chain connects TRBV2 to TRBJ2-7; the D gene is possibly TRBD2 (6 bases). Germline V gives CDR1 SNHLY, CDR2 FYNNEI. V was clipped by 4 bases and J by 6 bases, with 16 bases between them. The CDR3 runs 14 residues. CDR3 DNA sequence: TGTGCCAGCAGTGGGGACTGGGACCAGGGCGAGCAGTACTTC. Translation: CASSGDWDQGEQYF.

The rearrangement joins TRBV15 to TRBJ2-5, with a weak D call TRBD2 (5 bases). The V end was cut by 0 bases, the J end by 4 bases, with 15 bases between. Germline V gene lookup returns CDR1 LNHNV and CDR2 YYDKDF (reference sequence). This CDR3 has 16 residues. Here the CDR3 DNA reads TGTGCCACCAGCAGAGATCGCTTAGGAGCGGTAGAGACCCAGTACTTC. As protein: CATSRDRLGAVETQYF.

The chain couples TRBV18 to TRBJ1-2; tentatively, D is TRBD1 (5 bases). This CDR3 region has 14 residues. Germline V gene data show CDR1 as KGHSH and CDR2 as LQKENI. Trimming cost V 4 bases and J 2 bases, with 11 bases left between them. The CDR3 nucleotides read TGTGCCAGCTCACAGGGGAGCCCCAACTATGGCTACACCTTC. As protein: CASSQGSPNYGYTF.

DNA of the CDR3: TGTGCCAGCAGCTTGGTGCCCGTCTCTGGAAACACCATATATTTT. Its translation is CASSLVPVSGNTIYF. The rearrangement uses TRBV5-5 and TRBJ1-3; D uncertain. Trimming removed 0 bases at V and 0 bases at J, with 7 bases between. There are 15 residues in the CDR3. The germline gives CDR1 SGHKS, CDR2 YYEKEE (reference sequence).

This rearrangement joins TRBV28 to TRBJ2-5; possible D gene TRBD2, 5 bases. The V and J ends lost 1 base and 3 bases respectively, with 15 bases between them. Germline V gene sequence: CDR1 MDHEN, CDR2 SYDVKM. CDR3 length equals 16 residues. CDR3 bases: TGTGCCAGCAGTTTATCGAGTTTTCGGAGGAAAGAGACCCAGTACTTC. Translation: CASSLSSFRRKETQYF.

The chain links TRBV6-6 to TRBJ2-3; 8 bases agree with TRBD1. V lost 6 bases, J lost 0 bases, and 8 bases stayed unmatched. Germline V lookup: CDR1 MNHNY, CDR2 SVGAGI (reference sequence). This CDR3 spans 16 amino acids. The CDR3 protein is CASSLPRTGSTDTQYF. The CDR3 nucleotides are TGTGCCAGCAGCCTTCCGAGGACAGGGAGCACAGATACGCAGTATTTT.

CDR3 DNA sequence: TGTGCCAGCAGCCGACAGGGCTCCTACAATGAGCAGTTCTTC. It yields the protein CASSRQGSYNEQFF. The V call is TRBV2, the J call TRBJ2-1; TRBD1 matches 7 bases. V lost 6 bases and J lost 0; bases outside the gene matches: 2. Germline V gene sequence: CDR1 SNHLY, CDR2 FYNNEI. The CDR3 has 14 residues. Looking up the rest from reference TRBV2 and TRBJ2-1 gives the full variable domain: EPEVTQTPSHQVTQMGQEVILRCVPISNHLYFYWYRQILGQKVEFLVSFYNNEISEKSEIFDDQFSVERPDGSNFTLKIRSTKLEDSAMYFCASSRQGSYNEQFFGPGTRLTVL.

Concerning this clone: An end of the junction does not agree with germline; a read error may underlie this. The chain has TRBV7-2 and TRBJ2-7; no definite D call. CDR1 is SGHTA and CDR2 is FQGNSA in the germline V gene. The CDR3 totals 12 residues. CDR3 residues: CASSLNLYERYF. The CDR3 DNA sequence: TGTGCCAGCAGCTTAAACCTATACGAGCGGTACTTC.

The gene calls are TRBV11-2 and TRBJ2-7; D remains ambiguous. The CDR3 runs to 12 residues. Trimming cost V 5 bases and J 2 bases, with 7 bases left between them. The V gene's germline CDR1 is SGHAT and CDR2 FQNNGV. CDR3: CASSVGPYEQYF. The CDR3 nucleotides are TGTGCCAGCAGCGTGGGCCCCTACGAGCAGTACTTC.

This clone turned up a few times. The chain is built from TRBV5-6 and TRBJ1-1; no clear D gene. Germline assignment: CDR1 SGHDT and CDR2 YYEEEE. CDR3 length equals 14 residues. V lost 3 bases to trimming and J lost 4 bases, with 13 bases between them. CDR3 bases: TGTGCCAGCAGCTCCTTGACTGGCGGCACTGAAGCTTTCTTT. Translating it yields CASSSLTGGTEAFF. The whole variable domain, filled in from reference TRBV5-6 and TRBJ1-1, reads DAGVTQSPTHLIKTRGQQVTLRCSPKSGHDTVSWYQQALGQGPQFIFQYYEEEERQRGNFPDRFSGHQFPNYSSELNVNALLLGDSALYLCASSSLTGGTEAFFGQGTRLTVV.

This clone was counted once. The chain combines TRBV7-3 with TRBJ1-6; D is ambiguous. This CDR3 comprises 14 residues. Germline-derived CDR1 and CDR2 are SGHTA and FQGTGA. V was cut by 2 bases and J by 7 bases, with 9 bases left in between. The CDR3: CASSLLGGNSPLHF. The CDR3 DNA is TGTGCCAGCAGCTTATTGGGTGGCAATTCACCCCTCCACTTT. The entire variable domain, with the rest obtained from reference TRBV7-3 and TRBJ1-6, is as follows: GAGVSQTPSNKVTEKGKYVELRCDPISGHTALYWYRQSLGQGPEFLIYFQGTGAADDSGLPNDRFFAVRPEGSVSTLKIQRTERGDSAVYLCASSLLGGNSPLHFGNGTRLTVT.

The chain joins TRBV15 to TRBJ1-3, with D tentatively TRBD1 (5 bases). The CDR3 covers 15 residues. V lost 0 bases and J lost 7, with 13 bases in between. Germline CDR1 is LNHNV and CDR2 is YYDKDF (reference sequence). CDR3 bases: TGTGCCACCAGCAGAGATCGACACAAGGGGAACACCATATATTTT. Residues: CATSRDRHKGNTIYF. Full variable domain (outside the CDR3, taken from reference TRBV15 and TRBJ1-3): DAMVIQNPRYQVTQFGKPVTLSCSQTLNHNVMYWYQQKSSQAPKLLFHYYDKDFNNEADTPDNFQSRRPNTSFCFLDIRSPGLGDTAMYLCATSRDRHKGNTIYFGEGSWLTVV.

The gene calls are TRBV5-8 and TRBJ2-7; TRBD1 matches at 7 bases. The CDR3 consists of 14 residues. Germline V gene data show CDR1 as SGHTS and CDR2 as YDEGEE. The trim removed 2 bases at V and 5 bases at J, leaving 7 bases unmatched. CDR3: CASSLGGPRDEQYF. As DNA, the CDR3 is TGTGCCAGCAGCTTAGGGGGCCCTCGGGACGAGCAGTACTTC.

The V and J genes are TRBV5-6 and TRBJ2-2; D is possibly TRBD2 (7 bases). This CDR3 has 15 residues. Trimming stripped 5 bases from V and 3 bases from J, with 14 bases between. Germline CDR1 SGHDT, CDR2 YYEEEE. CDR3 residues: CASRSGGGYTGELFF. The CDR3 DNA reads TGTGCCAGCAGGTCGGGGGGCGGATACACCGGGGAGCTGTTTTTT. Supplemented by reference TRBV5-6 and TRBJ2-2, the full variable domain reads DAGVTQSPTHLIKTRGQQVTLRCSPKSGHDTVSWYQQALGQGPQFIFQYYEEEERQRGNFPDRFSGHQFPNYSSELNVNALLLGDSALYLCASRSGGGYTGELFFGEGSRLTVL.

V and J are TRBV5-1 and TRBJ2-3, with D possibly being TRBD2 (6 bases). The CDR3 sequence is 15 residues long. Between the trimmed V and J ends, which lost 3 bases and 2 bases, there was a span of 13 bases. Per germline, CDR1 SGHRS and CDR2 YFSETQ. DNA for the CDR3: TGCGCCAGCAGCTCGCCGGGACTCAACACAGATACGCAGTATTTT. Protein product: CASSSPGLNTDTQYF.